This TCR beta chain was captured by sequencing in a study of cytomegalovirus exposure and HLA in healthy donors. Study conclusions and caveats: The authors later found HLA-associated TCR beta chains more clonally expanded than equally common others.

In the case of this clone: Its antigen is unknown. Its ends do not fully match the called genes, so a read error is possible.

The PCR was carried out with 60 Vbeta primers and 13 Jbeta primers. Using immunoSEQ multiplex PCR, the repertoire was profiled, and TCRdb retains in-frame clones only, with some absent. The data show around 92,000 clones, over 80% seen once. The origin of this receptor is a female donor in good health and CMV-seropositive. Sequencing was done on a sample of PBMCs.

CDR3 sequence (DNA): TGTTCCAGCAGCTCCTCTTCCTACGAGCAGTACTTC. It is translated as CSSSSSSYEQYF. The rearrangement joins TRBV7-9 to TRBJ2-7; D call uncertain. Germline CDR1 reads SEHNR; CDR2 reads FQNEAQ (reference sequence). This CDR3 has 12 residues.